This T cell receptor (beta chain) was found in a study of T cells in tuberculosis. Study-level points and caveats: Cases with active tuberculosis were adults, while controls were adolescents.

Only in-frame clones appear in the TCRdb table, and some are missing; sequencing was by immunoSEQ multiplex PCR. Of 20,000 to 25,000 clones in the sample, about 92% were seen once. Points on this clone: The antigen remains undetermined.

Trimming took 7 bases from V and 8 from J, leaving 14 bases between them. From germline, CDR1 is SEHNR and CDR2 FQNEAQ (reference sequence). The CDR3 is made up of 12 amino acids. Each donor contributed around 100,000 T cells on average, unsorted. The specimen sequenced was PBMCs. The rearrangement joins TRBV7-9 to TRBJ1-1, with D perhaps matching TRBD1 (6 bases). The TCR comes from a donor aged 5 to 30 with latent tuberculosis or without tuberculosis infection. Some clones in this sample may be carry-over from other donors' samples. The CDR3 loop reads CASMRGATEAFF. Here the CDR3 DNA reads TGTGCCAGCATGCGGGGGGCGACGGAAGCTTTCTTT.